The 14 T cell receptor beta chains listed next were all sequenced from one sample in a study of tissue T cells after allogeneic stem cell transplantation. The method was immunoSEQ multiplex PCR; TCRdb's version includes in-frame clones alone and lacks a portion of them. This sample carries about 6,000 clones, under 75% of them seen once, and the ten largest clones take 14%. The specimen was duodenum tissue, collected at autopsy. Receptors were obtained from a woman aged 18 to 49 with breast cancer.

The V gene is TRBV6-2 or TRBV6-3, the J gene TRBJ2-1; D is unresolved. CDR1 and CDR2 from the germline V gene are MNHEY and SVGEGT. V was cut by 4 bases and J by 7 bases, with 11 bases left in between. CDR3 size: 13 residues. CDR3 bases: TGTGCCAGCAGTTTCGAAGTTGGGAATGAGCAGTTCTTC. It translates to CASSFEVGNEQFF.

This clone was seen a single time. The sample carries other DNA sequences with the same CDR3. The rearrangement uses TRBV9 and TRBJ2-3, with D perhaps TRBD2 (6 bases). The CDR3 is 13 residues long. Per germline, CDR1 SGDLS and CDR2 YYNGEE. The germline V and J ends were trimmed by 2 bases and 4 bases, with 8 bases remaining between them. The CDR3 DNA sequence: TGTGCCAGCAGCGTGGGGGGTCCAGATACGCAGTATTTT. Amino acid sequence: CASSVGGPDTQYF.

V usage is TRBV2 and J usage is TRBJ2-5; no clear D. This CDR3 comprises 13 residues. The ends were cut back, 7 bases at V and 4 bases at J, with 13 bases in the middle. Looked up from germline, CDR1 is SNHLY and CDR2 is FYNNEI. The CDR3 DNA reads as TGTGCCAGCAAAGTGGAAGCAGGAGAGACCCAGTACTTC. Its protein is CASKVEAGETQYF.

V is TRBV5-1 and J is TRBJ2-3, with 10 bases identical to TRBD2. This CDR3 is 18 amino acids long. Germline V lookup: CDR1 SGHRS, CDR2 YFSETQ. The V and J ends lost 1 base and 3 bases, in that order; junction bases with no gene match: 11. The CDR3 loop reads CASSLSPRASGGTDTQYF. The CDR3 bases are TGCGCCAGCAGCTTGTCCCCCCGGGCTAGCGGGGGAACAGATACGCAGTATTTT.

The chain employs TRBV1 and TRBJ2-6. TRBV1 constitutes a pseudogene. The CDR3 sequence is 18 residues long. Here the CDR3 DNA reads TGCATCAGCAGTGTCCTGAGTTTGTGCACAAGTCGGGCCAACGTCCTGACTTTC. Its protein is CISSVLSLCTSRANVLTF.

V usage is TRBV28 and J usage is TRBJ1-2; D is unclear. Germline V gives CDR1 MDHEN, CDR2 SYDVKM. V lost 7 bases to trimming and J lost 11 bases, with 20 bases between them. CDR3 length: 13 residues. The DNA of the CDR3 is TGTGCCAGCATCCCTTCATCCGAGGGCGCGTACACCTTC. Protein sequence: CASIPSSEGAYTF.

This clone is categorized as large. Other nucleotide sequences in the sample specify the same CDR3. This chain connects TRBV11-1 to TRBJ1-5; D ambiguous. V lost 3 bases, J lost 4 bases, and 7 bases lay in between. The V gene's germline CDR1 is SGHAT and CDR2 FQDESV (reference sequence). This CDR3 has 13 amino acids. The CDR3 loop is CASSFNVNQPQHF. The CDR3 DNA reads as TGTGCCAGCAGCTTCAACGTGAATCAGCCCCAGCATTTT. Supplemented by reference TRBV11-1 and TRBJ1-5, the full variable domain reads EAEVAQSPRYKITEKSQAVAFWCDPISGHATLYWYRQILGQGPELLVQFQDESVVDDSQLPKDRFSAERLKGVDSTLKIQPAELGDSAMYLCASSFNVNQPQHFGDGTRLSIL.

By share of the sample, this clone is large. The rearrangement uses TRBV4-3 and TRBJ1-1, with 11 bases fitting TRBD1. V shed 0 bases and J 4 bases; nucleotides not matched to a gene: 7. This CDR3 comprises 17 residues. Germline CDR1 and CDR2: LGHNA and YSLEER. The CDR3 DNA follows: TGCGCCAGCAGCCAAGAGGGGGGGACAGGGGGAGGCACTGAAGCTTTCTTT. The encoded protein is CASSQEGGTGGGTEAFF.

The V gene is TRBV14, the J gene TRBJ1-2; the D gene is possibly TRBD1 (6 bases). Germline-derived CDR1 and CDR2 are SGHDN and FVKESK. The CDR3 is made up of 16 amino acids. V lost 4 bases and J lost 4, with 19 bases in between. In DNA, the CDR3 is TGTGCCAGCAGCCCCTATGGGACATCCAATCTCTATGGCTACACCTTC. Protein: CASSPYGTSNLYGYTF.

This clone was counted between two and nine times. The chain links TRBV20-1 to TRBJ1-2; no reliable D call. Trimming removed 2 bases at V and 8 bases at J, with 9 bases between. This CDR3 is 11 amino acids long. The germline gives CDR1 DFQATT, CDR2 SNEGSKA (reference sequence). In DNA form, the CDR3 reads TGCAGTGCTAGAAATATTGGGGGCTACACCTTC. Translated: CSARNIGGYTF.

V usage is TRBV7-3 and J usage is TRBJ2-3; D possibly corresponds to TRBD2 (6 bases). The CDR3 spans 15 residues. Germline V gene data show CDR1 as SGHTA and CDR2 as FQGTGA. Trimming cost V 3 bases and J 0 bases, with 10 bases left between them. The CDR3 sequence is CASSFRAGSTDTQYF. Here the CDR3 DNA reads TGTGCCAGCAGCTTCCGGGCGGGGAGCACAGATACGCAGTATTTT.

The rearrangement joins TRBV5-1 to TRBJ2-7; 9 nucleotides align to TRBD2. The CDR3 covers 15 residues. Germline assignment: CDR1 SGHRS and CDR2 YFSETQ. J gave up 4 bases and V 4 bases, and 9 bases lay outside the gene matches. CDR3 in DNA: TGCGCCAGCAGCCAAAACCGCGGGGGGGCGTACGAGCAGTACTTC. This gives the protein CASSQNRGGAYEQYF.

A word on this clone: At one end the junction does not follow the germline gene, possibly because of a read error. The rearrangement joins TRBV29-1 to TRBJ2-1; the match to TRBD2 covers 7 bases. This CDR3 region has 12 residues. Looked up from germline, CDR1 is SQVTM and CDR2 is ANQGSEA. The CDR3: CSVGGDYDEQFF. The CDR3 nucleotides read TGCAGCGTTGGCGGGGACTACGATGAGCAGTTCTTC.

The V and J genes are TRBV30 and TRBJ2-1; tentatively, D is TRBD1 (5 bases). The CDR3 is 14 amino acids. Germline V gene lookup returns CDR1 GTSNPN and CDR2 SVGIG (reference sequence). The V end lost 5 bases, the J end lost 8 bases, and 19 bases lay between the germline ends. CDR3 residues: CAWGPRSDSDEQFF. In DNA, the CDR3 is TGTGCCTGGGGCCCCAGGTCCGACAGTGATGAGCAGTTCTTC.